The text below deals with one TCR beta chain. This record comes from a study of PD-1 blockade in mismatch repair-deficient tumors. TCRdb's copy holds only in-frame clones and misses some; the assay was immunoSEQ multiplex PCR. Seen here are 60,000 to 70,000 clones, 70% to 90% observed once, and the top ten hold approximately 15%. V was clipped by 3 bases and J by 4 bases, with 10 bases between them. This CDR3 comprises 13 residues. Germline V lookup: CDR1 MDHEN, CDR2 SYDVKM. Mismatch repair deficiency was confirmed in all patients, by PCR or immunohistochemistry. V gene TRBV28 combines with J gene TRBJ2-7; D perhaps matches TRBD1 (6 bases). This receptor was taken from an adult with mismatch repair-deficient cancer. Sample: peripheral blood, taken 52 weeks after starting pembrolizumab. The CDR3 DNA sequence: TGTGCCAGCAGTTTTTCCAGGGGATACGAGCAGTACTTC. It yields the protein CASSFSRGYEQYF.